This entry describes one T cell receptor (beta chain). The antigen remains undetermined. Amplification used 60 Vbeta primers and 13 Jbeta primers. Using immunoSEQ multiplex PCR, the repertoire was profiled, and TCRdb retains in-frame clones only, with some absent. The table lists around 150,000 clones, 76% of them singletons. The data derive from a study of cytomegalovirus exposure and HLA in healthy donors. Study outcomes and limitations: 87-base-pair reads could not separate some V segments, including TRBV6-2 and TRBV6-3. Roughly even sequencing depth across donors was the assumption behind the presence/absence analyses.

Germline CDR1 reads MDHEN; CDR2 reads SYDVKM. The CDR3 is 17 amino acids. The sequence came from a man between 60 and 75 years old in good health and CMV-seronegative. Sequenced material: PBMCs. V usage is TRBV28 and J usage is TRBJ2-6, with 9 bases fitting TRBD2. The CDR3 region is CATLGREGPSGANVLTF. The CDR3 coding sequence is TGTGCTACGTTGGGGCGGGAGGGCCCCTCTGGGGCCAACGTCCTGACTTTC.